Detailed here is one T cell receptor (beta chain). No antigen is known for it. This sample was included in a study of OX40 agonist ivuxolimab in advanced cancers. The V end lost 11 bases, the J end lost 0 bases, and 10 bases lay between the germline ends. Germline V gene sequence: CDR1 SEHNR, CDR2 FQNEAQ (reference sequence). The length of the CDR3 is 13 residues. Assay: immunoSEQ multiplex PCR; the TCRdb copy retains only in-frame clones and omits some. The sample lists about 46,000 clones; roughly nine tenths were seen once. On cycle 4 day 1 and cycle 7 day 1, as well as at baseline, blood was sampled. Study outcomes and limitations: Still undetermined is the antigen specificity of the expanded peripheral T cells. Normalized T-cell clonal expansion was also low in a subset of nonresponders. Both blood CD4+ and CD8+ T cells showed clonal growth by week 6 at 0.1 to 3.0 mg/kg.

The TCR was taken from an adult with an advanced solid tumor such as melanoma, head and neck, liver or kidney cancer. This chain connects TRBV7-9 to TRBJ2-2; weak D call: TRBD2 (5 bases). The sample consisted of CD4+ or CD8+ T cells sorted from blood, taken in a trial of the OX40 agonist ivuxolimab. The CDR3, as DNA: TGTGCCGGAGGACTCCCGAACACCGGGGAGCTGTTTTTT. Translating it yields CAGGLPNTGELFF.